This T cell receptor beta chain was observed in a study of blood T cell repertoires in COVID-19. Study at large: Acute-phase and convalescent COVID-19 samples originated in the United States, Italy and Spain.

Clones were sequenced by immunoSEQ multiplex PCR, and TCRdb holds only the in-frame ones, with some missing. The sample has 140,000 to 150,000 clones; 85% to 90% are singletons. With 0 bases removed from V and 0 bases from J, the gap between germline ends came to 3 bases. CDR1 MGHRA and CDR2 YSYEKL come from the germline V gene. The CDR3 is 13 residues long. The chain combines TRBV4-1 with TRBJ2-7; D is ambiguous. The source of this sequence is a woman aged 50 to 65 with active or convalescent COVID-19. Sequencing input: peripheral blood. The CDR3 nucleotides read TGCGCCAGCAGCCAAGATTACTCCTACGAGCAGTACTTC. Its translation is CASSQDYSYEQYF.